This is a list of T cell receptor beta chains from one sample in a study of cytomegalovirus exposure and HLA in healthy donors. Generated by immunoSEQ multiplex PCR, the TCRdb table keeps only in-frame clones and is missing some. The repertoire holds approximately 160,000 clones, with less than 90% as singletons. The source material was PBMCs. The receptors here all came from a man aged 25 to 40 in good health and CMV-seropositive. CDR3s leave out the opening cysteine and the closing phenylalanine or tryptophan. Fields, in order: V gene, clone size, CDR3 protein. Clone size is not always given. Where it is, it says once, few, many or a class for expanded clones.

v_gene: TRBV5-6; abundance: NA; CDR3aa: ASIGARDRGLSTNQPQH
v_gene: TRBV10-3; abundance: NA; CDR3aa: AISESMRQGYEQY
v_gene: TRBV9; abundance: once; CDR3aa: ASSVGDSSYNEQF
v_gene: TRBV30; abundance: NA; CDR3aa: AWSRGGDQPQH
v_gene: TRBV4-1; abundance: few; CDR3aa: ASSQDNFNQPQH
v_gene: TRBV6-5; abundance: once; CDR3aa: ASSSGENTEAF
v_gene: TRBV5-1; abundance: NA; CDR3aa: ASSLPSGPSSYNEQF
v_gene: TRBV6-5; abundance: NA; CDR3aa: ASSPGQGRTGELF
v_gene: TRBV6-6; abundance: NA; CDR3aa: ASSPIPGGPLQPQH
v_gene: TRBV28; abundance: NA; CDR3aa: ASSSAQGADTQY
v_gene: TRBV30; abundance: NA; CDR3aa: AWRPGTNEKLF